Below, one T cell receptor (beta chain) is given with its context. The CDR3 loop spans 16 amino acids. CDR1 and CDR2 (germline): SGHNT, YYREEE (reference sequence). J lost 7 bases, V lost 4 bases, and 13 bases had no gene match. Investigators isolated RNA and reverse transcribed it into cDNA to act as the sequencing template. Here immunoSEQ multiplex PCR was the method, and the copy in TCRdb shows in-frame clones only, minus some. The table has roughly 110,000 clones, less than 90% seen once. This entry belongs to a study of CD8+ T cells in alopecia areata. Treatment given: oral pan-JAK inhibitor, 5-10 mg twice daily.

The genes are TRBV5-4 and TRBJ2-1; 8 nucleotides align to TRBD1. The sequence was obtained from a human donor with alopecia areata. The sequencing used CD8+ T cells sorted from blood, collected at week 24, from a patient treated with tofacitinib. The DNA of the CDR3 is TGTGCCAGCAGCGGTAGGACAGGGCCCCCTCGAAATGAGCAGTTCTTC. This gives the protein CASSGRTGPPRNEQFF.